One T cell receptor (beta chain) is described in this entry. RNA transcripts served as the template for amplifying TCR beta CDR3 regions. Initially, a first-round RT-PCR of the TCR CDR3 employed the HTBI primer set. TCRdb processed the multiplex PCR reads anew with MiXCR; each CDR3 protein has one entry. Of some 760,000 distinct CDR3 sequences detected, 12% to 15% appear once; the ten largest clones hold approximately 10%. This specimen comes from a study of T cells in Graves' hyperthyroidism and ophthalmopathy. CDR3 length equals 12 residues. Germline values: CDR1 SQVTM, CDR2 ANQGSEA. The V gene lost 4 bases and the J gene lost 8 bases, with 14 bases spanning the gap.

This chain links TRBV29-1 with TRBJ1-1; D may be TRBD1 (5 bases). Sample: blood. This clonotype was obtained from a young woman with Graves' hyperthyroidism. CDR3 sequence: CSVGSGAREAFF. The CDR3 DNA reads TGCAGCGTTGGAAGCGGGGCCCGGGAAGCTTTCTTT.